The entry below gives a single T cell receptor beta chain sequence along with its context. Its cognate antigen is unknown. The sample is drawn from a study of Ad26.COV2.S vaccination and SARS-CoV-2 variants. Study in general: As a participant in COV1001, the donor was in the Ad26.COV2.S trial arm. Study-wide points: Non-spike TCR breadth showed similarity between vaccine and placebo recipients.

As to treatment: roughly 19 received Ad26.COV2.S at low or high dose, single or two shots; about five received placebo; per-sample allocation not given. Specimen acquisition occurred on day 63 following the initial vaccine or placebo injection. Vaccine was an Ad26 vector expressing Wuhan-strain SARS-CoV-2 spike. Clones were read by immunoSEQ multiplex PCR, and TCRdb kept only the in-frame ones, dropping some. The table includes 300,000 to 350,000 clones, roughly 90% detected once. CDR1 SGHTA and CDR2 FQGNSA come from the germline V gene. V gave up 10 bases and J gave up 0 bases, with 15 bases separating them. The CDR3 has 14 amino acids.

This clonotype originated in a person aged 18-65 years who received the Ad26.COV2.S COVID-19 vaccine or a placebo. The sample here was peripheral blood, taken in a trial of Ad26.COV2.S vaccine versus placebo. V is TRBV7-2 and J is TRBJ1-1, with D possibly TRBD1 on 6 matching bases. CDR3 amino acids: CATRTAGMNTEAFF. CDR3 sequence (DNA): TGTGCCACCCGGACAGCGGGGATGAACACTGAAGCTTTCTTT.